This T cell receptor (beta chain) emerged from a study of cytomegalovirus exposure and HLA in healthy donors. Produced via immunoSEQ multiplex PCR; TCRdb's table is partial and in-frame only. The sample contains tens of thousands of clones, roughly 89% of which appear only once. CDR3 size: 13 residues. Germline V CDR1 and CDR2: MNHEY, SVGAGI. V lost 6 bases to trimming and J lost 7 bases, with 13 bases between them. The sequenced material came from PBMCs. V is TRBV6-5 and J is TRBJ1-5; the D gene is possibly TRBD1 (6 bases). The clonotype originates from a woman aged 18 to 35 in good health and CMV-seronegative. The CDR3 loop reads CASSQTGSQPQHF. The CDR3 DNA follows: TGTGCCAGCAGCCAAACAGGGTCCCAGCCCCAGCATTTT.